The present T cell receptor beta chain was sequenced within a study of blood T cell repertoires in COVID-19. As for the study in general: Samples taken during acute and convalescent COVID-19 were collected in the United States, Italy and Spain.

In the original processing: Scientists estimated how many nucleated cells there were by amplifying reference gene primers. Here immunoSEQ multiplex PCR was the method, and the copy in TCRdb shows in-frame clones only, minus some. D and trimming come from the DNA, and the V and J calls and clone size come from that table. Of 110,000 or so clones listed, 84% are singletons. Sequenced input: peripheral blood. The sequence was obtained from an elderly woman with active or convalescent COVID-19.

DNA for the CDR3: TGTGCCAGCAGCTTACTAGGTGGAGACACAGATACGCAGTATTTT. Translation: CASSLLGGDTDTQYF. This rearrangement joins TRBV7-3 to TRBJ2-3; D not certain. The CDR3 length is 15 residues. V gave up 2 bases and J gave up 2 bases, with 11 bases separating them. Germline V gene lookup returns CDR1 SGHTA and CDR2 FQGTGA.